The 7 T cell receptor beta chains below all came from one sample that was sequenced in a study of blood T cell repertoires in COVID-19. Method: immunoSEQ multiplex PCR; TCRdb's copy keeps in-frame clones and lacks some. Of more than 60,000 clones listed, around four fifths are singletons. Specimen: peripheral blood. Receptors were obtained from a human donor in a cohort sampled during active COVID-19.

This chain connects TRBV24-1 to TRBJ2-2; D call uncertain. This CDR3 contains 15 residues. Trimming took 2 bases from V and 5 from J, leaving 11 bases between them. Germline V gene data show CDR1 as KGHDR and CDR2 as SFDVKD. The CDR3 coding sequence is TGTGCCACCAGTGATTCAGCCCGCAGGACCGGGGAGCTGTTTTTT. Translated, it gives CATSDSARRTGELFF.

The chain recombines TRBV29-1 with TRBJ2-1; D is perhaps TRBD2 (6 bases). The V gene lost 6 bases and the J gene lost 4 bases, with 19 bases spanning the gap. The CDR3 contains 15 residues. The germline CDR1 and CDR2 sequences are SQVTM and ANQGSEA. This chain's CDR3 is CSVEGPGTAYNEQFF. CDR3 nucleotide sequence: TGCAGCGTGGAGGGACCTGGGACGGCGTACAATGAGCAGTTCTTC.

This clone was counted once. The gene calls are TRBV27 and TRBJ2-7, with 9 bases matching TRBD1. Germline CDR1 is MNHEY and CDR2 is SMNVEV (reference sequence). The V gene end was trimmed by 5 bases and the J gene end by 4 bases; junction bases not matched to a gene: 6. This CDR3 comprises 14 residues. The CDR3 DNA reads TGTGCCAGCAGTCTGGGACAGGGAAGGTACGAGCAGTACTTC. Amino acid sequence: CASSLGQGRYEQYF.

This chain uses TRBV19 with TRBJ1-2; 8 positions match TRBD1. Germline CDR1 LNHDA, CDR2 SQIVND (reference sequence). J gave up 8 bases and V 9 bases, and 8 bases lay outside the gene matches. CDR3 size: 12 residues. The CDR3 spells CASKDRAAGYTF. CDR3 sequence (DNA): TGTGCCAGCAAGGACAGGGCGGCCGGCTACACCTTC.

This rearrangement joins TRBV19 to TRBJ2-4; the match to TRBD1 covers 12 bases. The germline V gene encodes CDR1 LNHDA and CDR2 SQIVND (reference sequence). The CDR3 has 18 residues. V shed 5 bases and J 0 bases; nucleotides not matched to a gene: 8. In DNA, the CDR3 is TGTGCCAGTAGTCCACGGGACAGGGGGCAGTTAGCCAAAAACATTCAGTACTTC. This gives the protein CASSPRDRGQLAKNIQYF.

This sequence joins TRBV5-4 and TRBJ1-1, with D uncertain. Per germline, CDR1 SGHNT and CDR2 YYREEE (reference sequence). The CDR3 length is 14 residues. Trimming shortened V by 4 bases and J by 10 bases, and 20 bases separated the two germline ends. The CDR3 DNA follows: TGTGCCAGCAGCCCCCATGAGACAAGAATACGAGCTTTCTTT. It translates to CASSPHETRIRAFF.

This clone was recorded only once. Germline is not matched at one junction end, which may reflect a read error. The J gene is TRBJ1-1, the V gene TRBV28; TRBD1 matches at 9 bases. Germline V gene lookup returns CDR1 MDHEN and CDR2 SYDVKM. This CDR3 spans 16 amino acids. The CDR3 DNA is TGTGCCAGCACTTTAGGGTTTCGGGACAGGGTGCTAGGAGCTTTCTTT. It is translated as CASTLGFRDRVLGAFF.